This TCR beta chain was sequenced in a study of shared clonotypes between healthy human individuals. Looking at the study overall: Participating donors consisted of a couple of women and three men aged 18 to 49. Every donor yielded three CD4 naive, three CD4 memory, two CD8 naive and one CD8 memory plate.

As for this clone: Antigen: not known.

The protocol was immunoSEQ multiplex PCR, while the TCRdb copy is restricted to in-frame clones and leaves out a portion. The profile shows roughly 1,600,000 clones, less than 99% of them singletons. Study findings and constraints: Rarefaction analysis demonstrated incomplete sorted-subset sequencing notwithstanding large depth.

The CDR3 sequence is 18 residues long. The chain recombines TRBV7-5 with TRBJ2-6. TRBV7-5 is shown as a pseudogene. The sequence was obtained from a man in his thirties or forties in good health. The sequencing input was naive CD4+ T cells sorted from blood. This sample's subset: CD45RA+ positively selected. This CDR3 is CVRSFRCEGPSGANVLTF. The CDR3 DNA sequence: TGTGTCAGAAGCTTCCGTTGTGAAGGACCCTCTGGGGCCAACGTCCTGACTTTC.